This T cell receptor (beta chain) is from a study of OX40 agonist ivuxolimab in advanced cancers. Notes on the study in general: Antigen targets of the expanded peripheral T cells went undetermined.

Autoimmune disease history or systemic immunosuppression was exclusionary. This clone was seen once. Its antigen is undetermined. Assay: immunoSEQ multiplex PCR; the TCRdb copy retains only in-frame clones and omits some. Of some 45,000 clones in the sample, approximately 83% were seen once. The source was CD4+ or CD8+ T cells sorted from blood, collected in a trial of the OX40 agonist ivuxolimab. The clonotype was recovered from an adult with an advanced solid tumor such as melanoma, head and neck, liver or kidney cancer.

CDR3 DNA sequence: TGTGCCAGCAGCCCCCCCGCGGGCAGGGGGCACACCGGGGAGCTGTTTTTT. Translated: CASSPPAGRGHTGELFF. V and J are TRBV9 and TRBJ2-2, with TRBD1 matching 8 bases. The trim removed 4 bases at V and 3 bases at J, leaving 11 bases unmatched. There are 17 residues in the CDR3. Looked up from germline, CDR1 is SGDLS and CDR2 is YYNGEE. The full variable domain, rest sourced from reference TRBV9 and TRBJ2-2, is DSGVTQTPKHLITATGQRVTLRCSPRSGDLSVYWYQQSLDQGLQFLIQYYNGEERAKGNILERFSAQQFPDLHSELNLSSLELGDSALYFCASSPPAGRGHTGELFFGEGSRLTVL.